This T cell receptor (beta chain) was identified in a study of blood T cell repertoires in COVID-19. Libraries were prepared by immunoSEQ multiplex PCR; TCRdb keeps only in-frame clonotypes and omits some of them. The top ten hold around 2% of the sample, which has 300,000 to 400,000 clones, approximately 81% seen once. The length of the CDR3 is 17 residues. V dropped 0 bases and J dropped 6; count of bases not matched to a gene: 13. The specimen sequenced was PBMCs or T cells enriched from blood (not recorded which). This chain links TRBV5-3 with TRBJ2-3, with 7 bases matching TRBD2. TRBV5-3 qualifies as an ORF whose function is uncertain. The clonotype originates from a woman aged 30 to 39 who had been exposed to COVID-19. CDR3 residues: CARSLAPGGEGLDTQYF. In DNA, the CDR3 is TGTGCCAGAAGCTTGGCCCCTGGAGGGGAGGGATTGGATACGCAGTATTTT.